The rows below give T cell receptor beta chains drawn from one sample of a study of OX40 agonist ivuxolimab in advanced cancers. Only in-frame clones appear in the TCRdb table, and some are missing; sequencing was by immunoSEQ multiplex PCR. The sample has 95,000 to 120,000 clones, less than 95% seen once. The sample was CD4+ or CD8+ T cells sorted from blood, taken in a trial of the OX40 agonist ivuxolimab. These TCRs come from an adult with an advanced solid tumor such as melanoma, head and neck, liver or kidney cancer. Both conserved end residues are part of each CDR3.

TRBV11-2 CASSAQLAGDLKTQYF
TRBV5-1 CASSLVSGGNEQFF
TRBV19 CASSPYGTQNEKLFF
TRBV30 CAWSSGRLGNEQFF
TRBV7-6 CASSLGFGGQGAYEQYF
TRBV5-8 CASSLRFGGNQPQHF
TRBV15 CATSKSGAPEHF
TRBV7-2 CASSLPFAGLDEQYF
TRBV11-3 CASSLVSATGADEAFF
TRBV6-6 CASRRPGQGIYGYTF
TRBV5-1 CASSWDGGLGQPQHF
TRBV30 CAWKTGYGYTF
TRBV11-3 CASSLEVAGGTNNEQFF
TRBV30 CAWRGTGARFQETQYF
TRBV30 CAWSFSNQPQHF
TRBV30 CAWKAPSGSPTDTQYF
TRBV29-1 CSVGARGETQYF
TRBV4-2 CASSLRTSGYYEQYF
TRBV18 CASSPSSGRVAYNEQFF
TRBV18 CASSPQGNTIYF
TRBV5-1 CASSPGLAGLETQYF
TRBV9 CASSPQGSLNTEAFF
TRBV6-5 CASSFLAGNTEAFF
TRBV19 CASTLGPGYGYTF
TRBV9 CASSFSPGTGTGANVLTF
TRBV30 CAWRTGYTGELFF
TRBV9 CASSVTLTGELFF
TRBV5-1 CASSPGQENTEAFF
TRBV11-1 CASSRRVGDEQFF